Following are 20 T cell receptor beta chains from one sample sequenced in a study of beta chain features in type 1 diabetes. The investigators reverse transcribed all of the isolated RNA, so they sequenced expressed TCRB transcripts. Libraries were prepared by immunoSEQ multiplex PCR; TCRdb keeps only in-frame clonotypes and omits some of them. The data hold around 290,000 clones, with 7.5% to 9.5% observed a single time. What was sequenced was central memory CD4+ T cells from blood. These receptors were obtained from a woman aged 18-29 years in good health.

The V call is TRBV27, the J call TRBJ2-1; 10 positions agree with TRBD2. Germline-derived CDR1 and CDR2 are MNHEY and SMNVEV (reference sequence). The trim removed 5 bases at V and 7 bases at J, leaving 2 bases unmatched. The CDR3 loop spans 13 amino acids. As DNA, the CDR3 is TGTGCCAGCAGTCCGGGACTAGCGAATGAGCAGTTCTTC. Encoded protein: CASSPGLANEQFF.

The chain couples TRBV7-9 to TRBJ2-3, with 8 bases matching TRBD2. V dropped 6 bases and J dropped 0; count of bases not matched to a gene: 5. Per germline, CDR1 SEHNR and CDR2 FQNEAQ (reference sequence). This CDR3 spans 15 amino acids. CDR3 bases: TGTGCCAGCAGACGGACTAGCCTTAGCACAGATACGCAGTATTTT. Encoded protein: CASRRTSLSTDTQYF.

This clone occurred a few times. This chain uses TRBV7-9 with TRBJ2-5; D may correspond to TRBD1 or TRBD2 (5 bases each). CDR1 and CDR2 (germline): SEHNR, FQNEAQ (reference sequence). CDR3 length equals 14 residues. V gave up 5 bases and J gave up 11 bases, with 21 bases separating them. The CDR3, as DNA: TGTGCCAGCAGCCTTCAAGGGACCTATGGGGAGCAGTACTTC. This encodes CASSLQGTYGEQYF.

The chain links TRBV5-4 to TRBJ2-7, with 9 nucleotides matching TRBD1. Unmatched junction bases numbered 11, after V lost 6 bases and J lost 4 bases. CDR1 is SGHNT, CDR2 YYREEE, per germline (reference sequence). The CDR3 is 15 residues long. In DNA, the CDR3 is TGTGCCAGCACATACCGGACAGGGGATTCTTACGAGCAGTACTTC. Translated: CASTYRTGDSYEQYF.

V and J are TRBV9 and TRBJ2-1, with D perhaps matching TRBD1 (5 bases). V shed 3 bases and J shed 3 bases, with 13 bases lying between them. Germline lookup yields CDR1 SGDLS and CDR2 YYNGEE. This CDR3 has 15 residues. The CDR3 region has the DNA TGTGCCAGCAGCGAAGGGCAGGGTTACTACAATGAGCAGTTCTTC. It codes for CASSEGQGYYNEQFF.

The CDR3 sequence is CASSPRQVQETQYF. CDR3 coding DNA: TGTGCCAGCAGCCCGAGACAGGTCCAAGAGACCCAGTACTTC. The chain recombines TRBV5-5 with TRBJ2-5; possible D gene TRBD1, 6 bases. The germline gives CDR1 SGHKS, CDR2 YYEKEE (reference sequence). The CDR3 length is 14 residues. V was trimmed by 4 bases and J by 1 base, leaving 11 bases between them.

There are many counts of this clone. The chain recombines TRBV28 with TRBJ1-2, with D perhaps TRBD1 (5 bases). CDR1 is MDHEN, CDR2 SYDVKM, per germline. Trimming left V 7 bases short and J 8 bases short, with 11 bases between. This CDR3 is built from 11 residues. CDR3 region: CASNRGGGYTF. CDR3 DNA: TGTGCCAGCAACCGGGGGGGAGGCTACACCTTC.

At least ten counts were recorded for this clone. The chain has TRBV7-2 and TRBJ1-6; TRBD1 might be the D (5 bases). Germline CDR1 is SGHTA and CDR2 is FQGNSA. This CDR3 is 13 amino acids long. Trimming left V 4 bases short and J 10 bases short, with 11 bases between. The CDR3 DNA follows: TGTGCCAGCAGCTCAGGGACTGAATCACCCCTCCACTTT. As protein: CASSSGTESPLHF.

This clone was seen only a few times. The chain carries TRBV2 and TRBJ1-5; the D is unclear. CDR3 length: 14 residues. Germline values: CDR1 SNHLY, CDR2 FYNNEI. V lost 4 bases, J lost 1 base, and 8 bases lay in between. The CDR3 DNA reads TGTGCCAGCAGTGCAGAACACAGCAATCAGCCCCAGCATTTT. Its translation is CASSAEHSNQPQHF. Variable domain in full (rest from reference TRBV2 and TRBJ1-5): EPEVTQTPSHQVTQMGQEVILRCVPISNHLYFYWYRQILGQKVEFLVSFYNNEISEKSEIFDDQFSVERPDGSNFTLKIRSTKLEDSAMYFCASSAEHSNQPQHFGDGTRLSIL.

A few counts support this clone. CDR3 coding DNA: TGTGCCAGCAGCTTAGTGATGTTGGGACCAGATACGCAGTATTTT. As protein: CASSLVMLGPDTQYF. The chain couples TRBV7-2 to TRBJ2-3; D tentatively reads TRBD1 or TRBD2 (5 bases each). V lost 1 base and J lost 4, with 12 bases in between. This CDR3 is 15 amino acids long. Germline-derived CDR1 and CDR2 are SGHTA and FQGNSA. Combining the CDR3 with reference TRBV7-2 and TRBJ2-3 gives the whole variable domain GAGVSQSPSNKVTEKGKDVELRCDPISGHTALYWYRQSLGQGLEFLIYFQGNSAPDKSGLPSDRFSAERTGGSVSTLTIQRTQQEDSAVYLCASSLVMLGPDTQYFGPGTRLTVL.

The V gene is TRBV5-4, the J gene TRBJ1-1; tentative D call: TRBD1 (5 bases). CDR1 is SGHNT and CDR2 is YYREEE in the germline V gene (reference sequence). This CDR3 comprises 15 residues. V dropped 4 bases and J dropped 1 base, with 14 bases sitting between them. DNA of the CDR3: TGTGCCAGCAGCACCCCTGCCACAGGGAACACTGAAGCTTTCTTT. It specifies CASSTPATGNTEAFF.

The sample holds a few counts of this clone. The chain employs TRBV6-4 and TRBJ2-6, with D tentatively TRBD1 (6 bases). The germline CDR1 and CDR2 sequences are MRHNA and SNTAGT. The CDR3 loop spans 15 amino acids. V shed 5 bases and J shed 2 bases, with 10 bases lying between them. CDR3 residues: CASSKQGAGANVLTF. Here the CDR3 DNA reads TGTGCCAGCAGTAAACAGGGTGCTGGGGCCAACGTCCTGACTTTC.

The chain links TRBV29-1 to TRBJ2-3; the D gene is possibly TRBD2 (6 bases). Germline V gives CDR1 SQVTM, CDR2 ANQGSEA. The V and J ends lost 7 bases and 3 bases respectively, with 17 bases between them. The CDR3 contains 14 residues. Written as DNA, the CDR3 is TGCAGCGCCTCACGGGACTTGGGGACAGATACGCAGTATTTT. Translation: CSASRDLGTDTQYF.

This clone has more than one count but fewer than ten. The chain combines TRBV6-1 with TRBJ2-7; TRBD2 might be the D (5 bases). V was trimmed by 5 bases and J by 4 bases, leaving 12 bases between them. Germline CDR1 reads MNHNS; CDR2 reads SASEGT. This CDR3 has 13 residues. In nucleotides, the CDR3 is TGTGCCAGCAGTCGGGATGGAGCATACGAGCAGTACGTC. Protein sequence: CASSRDGAYEQYV.

In its sample, this clone was seen a few times. The chain is built from TRBV20-1 and TRBJ1-2, with TRBD1 identical over 9 bases. Germline V gene data show CDR1 as DFQATT and CDR2 as SNEGSKA (reference sequence). V lost 4 bases and J lost 8; bases outside the gene matches: 2. The CDR3 has 11 amino acids. As DNA, the CDR3 is TGCAGTGCTACGGACAGGGGCGGCTACACCTTC. This encodes CSATDRGGYTF.

This clone was seen a handful of times. This chain links TRBV4-3 with TRBJ1-2; no clear D. The CDR3 loop spans 13 amino acids. V was pared by 3 bases and J by 6 bases, with 11 bases between. CDR1 is LGHNA and CDR2 is YSLEER in the germline V gene. The chain's CDR3 is CASSHIDGDGYTF. The CDR3 nucleotides are TGCGCCAGCAGCCATATTGACGGGGATGGCTACACCTTC.

The chain links TRBV10-2 to TRBJ2-1; the match to TRBD1 covers 9 bases. The CDR3 covers 15 residues. Germline CDR1 WSHSY, CDR2 SAAADI. V trimming: 3 bases; J trimming: 9 bases; junction bases outside the gene matches: 9. CDR3 nucleotide sequence: TGCGCCAGCAGTGACCCCGGGACAGGGTACTTTGAGCAGTTCTTC. It encodes CASSDPGTGYFEQFF.

This clone was detected a few times. The chain combines TRBV28 with TRBJ1-2; the D gene is possibly TRBD1 (5 bases). This CDR3 region has 12 residues. V lost 7 bases, J lost 8 bases, and 14 bases lay in between. Per the germline V gene, CDR1 is MDHEN and CDR2 is SYDVKM. The DNA for the CDR3 is TGTGCCAGCACCCAGGGTTTAGAGGGCTACACCTTC. Amino acids: CASTQGLEGYTF.

The V call is TRBV7-9, the J call TRBJ2-7; possible D gene TRBD2, 5 bases. The germline gives CDR1 SEHNR, CDR2 FQNEAQ (reference sequence). Trimming took off 3 bases at V and 6 bases at J, with 9 bases between the two ends. The CDR3 is made up of 12 amino acids. The CDR3 region is CASSLGEGEQYV. The CDR3 DNA follows: TGTGCCAGCAGCTTGGGAGAGGGCGAGCAGTACGTC.

In the case of this clone: This sample also contains other DNA sequences that code for the same CDR3. This rearrangement joins TRBV20-1 to TRBJ1-4, with D possibly matching TRBD1 (5 bases). CDR3 length equals 11 residues. Germline V lookup: CDR1 DFQATT, CDR2 SNEGSKA (reference sequence). V lost 6 bases to trimming and J lost 3 bases, with 5 bases between them. The CDR3 loop reads CSARANEKLFF. The DNA for the CDR3 is TGCAGTGCCAGGGCTAATGAAAAACTGTTTTTT.